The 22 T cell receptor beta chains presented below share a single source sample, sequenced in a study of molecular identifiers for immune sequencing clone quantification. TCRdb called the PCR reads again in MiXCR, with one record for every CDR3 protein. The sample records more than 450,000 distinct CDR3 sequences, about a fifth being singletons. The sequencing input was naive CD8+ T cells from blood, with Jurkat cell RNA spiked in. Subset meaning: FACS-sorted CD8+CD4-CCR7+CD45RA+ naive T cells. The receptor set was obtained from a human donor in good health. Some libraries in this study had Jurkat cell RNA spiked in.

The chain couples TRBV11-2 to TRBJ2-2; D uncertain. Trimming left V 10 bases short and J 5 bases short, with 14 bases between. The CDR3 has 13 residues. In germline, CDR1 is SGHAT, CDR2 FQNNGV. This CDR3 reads CAIPLWSTGELFF. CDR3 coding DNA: TGTGCCATACCACTGTGGTCTACCGGGGAGCTGTTTTTT.

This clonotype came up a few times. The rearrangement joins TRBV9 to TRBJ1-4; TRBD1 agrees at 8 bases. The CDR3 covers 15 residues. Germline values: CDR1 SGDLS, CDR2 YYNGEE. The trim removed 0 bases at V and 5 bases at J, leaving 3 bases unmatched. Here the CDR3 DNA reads TGTGCCAGCAGCGTAGAGGACAGGGAGAATGAAAAACTGTTTTTT. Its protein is CASSVEDRENEKLFF. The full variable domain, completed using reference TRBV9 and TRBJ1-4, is DSGVTQTPKHLITATGQRVTLRCSPRSGDLSVYWYQQSLDQGLQFLIQYYNGEERAKGNILERFSAQQFPDLHSELNLSSLELGDSALYFCASSVEDRENEKLFFGSGTQLSVL.

The CDR3 DNA is TGTGCCAGCAAATCGGACAGCTCCTACGAGCAGTACTTC. Translation: CASKSDSSYEQYF. The chain carries TRBV2 and TRBJ2-7; the D gene is possibly TRBD1 (6 bases). V lost 7 bases and J lost 0, with 10 bases in between. There are 13 residues in the CDR3. Germline-derived CDR1 and CDR2 are SNHLY and FYNNEI.

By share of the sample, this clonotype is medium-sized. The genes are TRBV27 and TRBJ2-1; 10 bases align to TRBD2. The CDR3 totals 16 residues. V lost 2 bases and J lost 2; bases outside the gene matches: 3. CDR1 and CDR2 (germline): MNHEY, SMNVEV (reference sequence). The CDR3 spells CASSLTSGATYNEQFF. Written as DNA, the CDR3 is TGTGCCAGCAGTTTAACTAGCGGGGCCACCTACAATGAGCAGTTCTTC.

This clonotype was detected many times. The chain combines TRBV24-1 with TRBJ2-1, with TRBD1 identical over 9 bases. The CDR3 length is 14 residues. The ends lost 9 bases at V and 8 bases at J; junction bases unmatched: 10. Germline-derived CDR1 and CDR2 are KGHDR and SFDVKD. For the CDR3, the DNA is TGTGCCACCCGGACAGGGGTAGGTGGCGATGAGCAGTTCTTC. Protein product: CATRTGVGGDEQFF.

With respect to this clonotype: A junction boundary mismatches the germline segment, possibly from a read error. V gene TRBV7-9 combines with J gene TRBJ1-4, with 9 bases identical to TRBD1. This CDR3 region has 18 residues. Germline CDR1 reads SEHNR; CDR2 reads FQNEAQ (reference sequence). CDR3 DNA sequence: TGTACCAGCAGCTTAACCGGGACAGGGAGAATAGCTAATGAAAAACTGTTTTTT. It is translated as CTSSLTGTGRIANEKLFF.

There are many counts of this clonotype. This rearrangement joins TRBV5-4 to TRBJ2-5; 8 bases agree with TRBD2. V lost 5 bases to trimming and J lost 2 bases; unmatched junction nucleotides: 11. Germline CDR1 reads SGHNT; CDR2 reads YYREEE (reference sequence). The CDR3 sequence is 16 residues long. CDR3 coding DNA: TGTGCCAGCAGGATGAAAGGGGCGGGAGGACAAGAGACCCAGTACTTC. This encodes CASRMKGAGGQETQYF.

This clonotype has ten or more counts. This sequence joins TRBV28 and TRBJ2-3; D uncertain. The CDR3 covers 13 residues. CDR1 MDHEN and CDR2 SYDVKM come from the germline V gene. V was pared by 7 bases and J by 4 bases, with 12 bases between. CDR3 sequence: CASTLSSADTQYF. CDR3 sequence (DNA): TGTGCCAGCACCCTCAGCAGCGCAGATACGCAGTATTTT.

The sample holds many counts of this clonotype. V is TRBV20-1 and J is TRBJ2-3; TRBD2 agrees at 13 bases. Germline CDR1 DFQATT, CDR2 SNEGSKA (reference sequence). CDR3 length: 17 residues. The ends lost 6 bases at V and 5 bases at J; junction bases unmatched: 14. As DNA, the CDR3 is TGCAGTGCCCGAGCTTTAGGACTAGCGGGAGATGAAGATACGCAGTATTTT. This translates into CSARALGLAGDEDTQYF.

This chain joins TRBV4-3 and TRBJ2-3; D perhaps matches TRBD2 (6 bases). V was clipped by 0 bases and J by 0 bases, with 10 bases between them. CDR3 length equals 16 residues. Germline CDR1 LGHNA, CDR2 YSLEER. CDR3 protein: CASSQDHGTSTDTQYF. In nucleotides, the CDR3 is TGCGCCAGCAGCCAAGATCATGGGACTAGCACAGATACGCAGTATTTT.

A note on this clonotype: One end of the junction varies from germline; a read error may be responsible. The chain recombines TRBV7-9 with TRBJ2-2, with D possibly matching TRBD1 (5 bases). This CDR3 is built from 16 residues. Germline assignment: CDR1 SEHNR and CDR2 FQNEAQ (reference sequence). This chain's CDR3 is CASGFMTETNTGELFF. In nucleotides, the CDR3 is TGTGCCAGCGGCTTTATGACAGAAACGAACACCGGGGAGCTGTTTTTT.

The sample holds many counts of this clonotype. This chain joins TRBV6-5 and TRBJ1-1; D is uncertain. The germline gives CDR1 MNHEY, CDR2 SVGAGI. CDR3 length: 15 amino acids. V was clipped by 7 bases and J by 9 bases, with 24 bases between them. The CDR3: CASIPTADLGRQAFF. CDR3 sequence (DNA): TGTGCCAGCATCCCCACGGCCGATTTAGGACGACAAGCTTTCTTT.

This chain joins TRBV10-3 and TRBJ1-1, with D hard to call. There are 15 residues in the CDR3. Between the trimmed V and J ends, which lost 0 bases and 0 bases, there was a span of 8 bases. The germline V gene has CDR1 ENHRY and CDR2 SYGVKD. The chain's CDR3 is CAISESGTLNTEAFF. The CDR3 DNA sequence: TGTGCCATCAGTGAGTCGGGCACCCTGAACACTGAAGCTTTCTTT.

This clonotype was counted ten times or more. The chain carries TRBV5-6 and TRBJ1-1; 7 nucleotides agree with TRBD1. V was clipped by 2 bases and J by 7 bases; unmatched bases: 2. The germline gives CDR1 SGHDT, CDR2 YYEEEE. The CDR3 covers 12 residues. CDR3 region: CASSFGQVEAFF. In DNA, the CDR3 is TGTGCCAGCAGCTTTGGACAGGTTGAAGCTTTCTTT.

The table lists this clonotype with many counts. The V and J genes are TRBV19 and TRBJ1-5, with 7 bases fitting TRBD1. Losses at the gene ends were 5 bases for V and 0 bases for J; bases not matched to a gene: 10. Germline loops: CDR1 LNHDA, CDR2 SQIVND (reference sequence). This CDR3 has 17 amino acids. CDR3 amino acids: CASSPWTGDYSNQPQHF. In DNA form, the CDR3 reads TGTGCCAGTAGTCCATGGACAGGCGATTATAGCAATCAGCCCCAGCATTTT.

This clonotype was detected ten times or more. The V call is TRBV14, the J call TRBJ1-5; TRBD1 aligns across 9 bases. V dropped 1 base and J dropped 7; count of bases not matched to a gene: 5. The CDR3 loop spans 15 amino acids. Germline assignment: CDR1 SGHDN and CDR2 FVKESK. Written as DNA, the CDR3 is TGTGCCAGCAGCCAAGGGGGACAGGGCGGACAGCCCCAGCATTTT. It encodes CASSQGGQGGQPQHF.

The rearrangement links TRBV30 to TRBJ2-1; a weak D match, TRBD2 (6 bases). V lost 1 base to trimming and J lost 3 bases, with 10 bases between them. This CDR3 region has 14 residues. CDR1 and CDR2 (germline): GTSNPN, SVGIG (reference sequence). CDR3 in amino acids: CAWSDAGLYNEQFF. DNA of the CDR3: TGTGCCTGGAGTGACGCGGGACTCTACAATGAGCAGTTCTTC. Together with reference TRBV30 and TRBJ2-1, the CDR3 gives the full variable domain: SQTIHQWPATLVQPVGSPLSLECTVEGTSNPNLYWYRQAAGRGLQLLFYSVGIGQISSEVPQNLSASRPQDRQFILSSKKLLLSDSGFYLCAWSDAGLYNEQFFGPGTRLTVL.

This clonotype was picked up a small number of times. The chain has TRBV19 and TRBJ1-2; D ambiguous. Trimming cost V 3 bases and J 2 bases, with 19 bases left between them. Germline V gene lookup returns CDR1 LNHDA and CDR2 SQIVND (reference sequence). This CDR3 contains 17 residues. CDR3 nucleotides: TGTGCCAGTAGTATGCCCTCAACACCTTACATCAACTATGGCTACACCTTC. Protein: CASSMPSTPYINYGYTF. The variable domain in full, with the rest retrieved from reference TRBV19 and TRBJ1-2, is DGGITQSPKYLFRKEGQNVTLSCEQNLNHDAMYWYRQDPGQGLRLIYYSQIVNDFQKGDIAEGYSVSREKKESFPLTVTSAQKNPTAFYLCASSMPSTPYINYGYTFGSGTRLTVV.

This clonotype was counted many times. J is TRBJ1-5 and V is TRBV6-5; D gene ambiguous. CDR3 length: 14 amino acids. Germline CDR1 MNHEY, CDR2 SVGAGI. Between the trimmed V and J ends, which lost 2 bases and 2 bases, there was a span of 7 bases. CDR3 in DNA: TGTGCCAGCAGTTACGTAAGGGGCAATCAGCCCCAGCATTTT. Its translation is CASSYVRGNQPQHF.

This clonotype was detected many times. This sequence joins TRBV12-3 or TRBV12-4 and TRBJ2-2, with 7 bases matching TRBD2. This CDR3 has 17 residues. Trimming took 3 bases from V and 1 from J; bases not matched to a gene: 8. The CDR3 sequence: CASSFIAGQKNTGELFF. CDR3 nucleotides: TGTGCCAGCAGTTTTATAGCGGGTCAAAAGAACACCGGGGAGCTGTTTTTT.

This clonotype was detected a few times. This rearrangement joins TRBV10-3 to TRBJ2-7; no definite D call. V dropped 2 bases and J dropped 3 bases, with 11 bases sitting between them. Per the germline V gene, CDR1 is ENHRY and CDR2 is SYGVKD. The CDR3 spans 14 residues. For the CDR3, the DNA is TGTGCCATCAGTGAGACGGACCTACACTACGAGCAGTACTTC. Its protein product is CAISETDLHYEQYF.

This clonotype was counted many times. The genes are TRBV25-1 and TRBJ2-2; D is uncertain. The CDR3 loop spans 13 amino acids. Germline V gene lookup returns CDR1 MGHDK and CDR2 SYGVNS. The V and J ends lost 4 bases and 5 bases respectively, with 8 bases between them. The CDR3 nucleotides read TGTGCCAGCAGTGCAGGTTGGACCGGGGAGCTGTTTTTT. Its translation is CASSAGWTGELFF. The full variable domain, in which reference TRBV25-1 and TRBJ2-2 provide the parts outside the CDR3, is EADIYQTPRYLVIGTGKKITLECSQTMGHDKMYWYQQDPGMELHLIHYSYGVNSTEKGDLSSESTVSRIRTEHFPLTLESARPSHTSQYLCASSAGWTGELFFGEGSRLTVL.